This TCR beta chain was sequenced during a study of T-cell reconstitution after alpha-beta-depleted transplantation in children. Trimming took 1 base from V and 4 from J, leaving 4 bases between them. Germline V gene lookup returns CDR1 SGHNT and CDR2 YYREEE (reference sequence). The CDR3 spans 12 residues. This clonotype was seen more than once but under ten times. Construction of the TCRbeta library involved unique molecular identifiers. TCRdb processed the PCR reads anew with MiXCR; each CDR3 protein has one entry. The sample yields about 500,000 distinct CDR3 sequences, 30% to 35% seen once. The origin of this receptor is a human donor who donated a stem cell graft to a child with aplastic anemia. The source material was PBMCs from the stem cell graft donor, sampled from the stem cell graft. The chain links TRBV5-4 to TRBJ2-3; D is undetermined. CDR3 DNA sequence: TGTGCCAGCAGCTTGTACGCAGATACGCAGTATTTT. Translated, it gives CASSLYADTQYF.